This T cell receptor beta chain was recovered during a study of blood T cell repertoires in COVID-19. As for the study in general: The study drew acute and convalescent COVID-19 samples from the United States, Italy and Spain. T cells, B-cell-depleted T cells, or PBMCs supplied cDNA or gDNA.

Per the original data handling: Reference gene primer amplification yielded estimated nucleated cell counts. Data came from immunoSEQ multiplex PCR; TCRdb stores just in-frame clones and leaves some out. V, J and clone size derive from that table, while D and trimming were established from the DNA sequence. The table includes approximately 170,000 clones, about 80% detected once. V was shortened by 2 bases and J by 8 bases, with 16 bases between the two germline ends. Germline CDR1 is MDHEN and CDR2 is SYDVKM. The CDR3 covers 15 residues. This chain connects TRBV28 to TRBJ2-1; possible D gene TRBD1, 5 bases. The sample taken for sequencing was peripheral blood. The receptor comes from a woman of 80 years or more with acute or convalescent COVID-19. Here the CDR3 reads CASSLRSPGYDEQFF. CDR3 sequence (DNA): TGTGCCAGCAGTTTAAGGTCGCCAGGGTACGATGAGCAGTTCTTC.